The rows below give T cell receptor beta chains drawn from one sample of a study of blood T cell repertoires in COVID-19. Using immunoSEQ multiplex PCR, the repertoire was profiled, and TCRdb retains in-frame clones only, with some absent. The profile shows roughly 250,000 clones, around 80% of them singletons. Material: peripheral blood. These receptors all come from a woman aged 40 to 50 with active or convalescent COVID-19. CDR3s include the opening cysteine and the closing phenylalanine or tryptophan. The D gene is left open where the match is weak. Clone size, where shown, is once, few, many, or a class for clones that have expanded.

size: NA
D: TRBD2
V: TRBV9
J: TRBJ2-5
DNA: TGTGCCAGCAGCGTTACCGGGGGGAAGGAGACCCAGTACTTC
CDR3: CASSVTGGKETQYF

size: NA
D: NA
V: TRBV15
J: TRBJ2-1
DNA: TGTGCCACCAGCCCACAGGGTTCCCTCCCTAATGAGCAGTTCTTC
CDR3: CATSPQGSLPNEQFF

size: NA
D: TRBD1
V: TRBV7-2
J: TRBJ1-6
DNA: TGTGCCAGCAGTCAAAAATCCAGGGGGTCACCCCTCCACTTT
CDR3: CASSQKSRGSPLHF

size: few
D: TRBD1
V: TRBV5-1
J: TRBJ2-7
DNA: TGCGCCAGCAGCCCGGGACAGGGAGGCTACGAGCAGTACTTC
CDR3: CASSPGQGGYEQYF

size: NA
D: NA
V: TRBV18
J: TRBJ1-2
DNA: TGTGCCAGCTCACCATCTGAGGTTTGGGGCTACACCTTC
CDR3: CASSPSEVWGYTF

size: NA
D: NA
V: TRBV28
J: TRBJ1-2
DNA: TGTGCCAGCAGTTTAGCGAACTATGGCTACACCTTC
CDR3: CASSLANYGYTF

size: NA
D: TRBD2
V: TRBV7-3
J: TRBJ2-1
DNA: TGTGCCAGCAGCCTTGTCAGCGGGGGTGGCAATGAGCAGTTCTTC
CDR3: CASSLVSGGGNEQFF

size: NA
D: NA
V: TRBV6-1
J: TRBJ1-2
DNA: TGTGCCAGCAGTGAAGCCCCGACAGGAAACTATGGCTACACCTTC
CDR3: CASSEAPTGNYGYTF

size: NA
D: NA
V: TRBV9
J: TRBJ1-6
DNA: TGTGCCAGCAGCTCGGGGGATTTGAATAATTCACCCCTCCACTTT
CDR3: CASSSGDLNNSPLHF

size: NA
D: NA
V: TRBV7-3
J: TRBJ1-4
DNA: TGTGCCAGCAGCCCTTCGGGGGGCTCTAATGAAAAACTGTTTTTT
CDR3: CASSPSGGSNEKLFF

size: NA
D: NA
V: TRBV7-3
J: TRBJ1-1
DNA: TGTGCCAGCAGCTTAACCGGGATGAACACTGAAGCTTTCTTT
CDR3: CASSLTGMNTEAFF

size: NA
D: NA
V: TRBV28
J: TRBJ1-2
DNA: TGTGCCAGTTTTTCGGTGGGCAACTATGGCTACACCTTC
CDR3: CASFSVGNYGYTF

size: NA
D: TRBD1
V: TRBV28
J: TRBJ1-6
DNA: TGTGCCAGCACCGATTTCGGGACAGTAAATTCACCCCTCCACTTT
CDR3: CASTDFGTVNSPLHF

size: once
D: NA
V: TRBV30
J: TRBJ1-6
DNA: TGTGCCTGGAGTGTACCCCGGTATAATTCACCCCTCCACTTT
CDR3: CAWSVPRYNSPLHF

size: few
D: NA
V: TRBV14
J: TRBJ1-3
DNA: TGTGCCAGCAGCCAAGCGGGGAATTTTGGAAACACCATATATTTT
CDR3: CASSQAGNFGNTIYF

size: NA
D: TRBD1
V: TRBV5-1
J: TRBJ1-2
DNA: TGCGCCAGCAGCCTACTCGGGACAGTCTATGGCTACACCTTC
CDR3: CASSLLGTVYGYTF